These T cell receptor beta chains were read from a single sample in a study of blood T cell repertoires in COVID-19. The assay was immunoSEQ multiplex PCR, and TCRdb's table has in-frame clones only and misses some. The repertoire consists of about 94,000 clones, with 70% to 90% occurring once and the leading ten covering approximately 7.4%. The sample consisted of peripheral blood. The receptor set was obtained from a human donor with acute or convalescent COVID-19. The donor label of this sample is uncertain. Each CDR3 is given with its conserved first and last residue. A D gene is named only where the DNA matches it firmly. The size entry is marked missing in some rows and otherwise reads once, few, many or a size class.

D gene,V gene,clone size,J gene,CDR3 protein,CDR3 DNA
NA,TRBV30,once,TRBJ2-7,CAWSGTYEQYF,TGTGCCTGGAGCGGGACCTACGAGCAGTACTTC
NA,TRBV19,NA,TRBJ1-4,CASRGRAEEKLFF,TGTGCCAGTCGAGGGAGGGCTGAGGAAAAACTGTTTTTT
NA,TRBV10-3,NA,TRBJ1-6,CAISVQNSPLHF,TGTGCCATCAGTGTACAGAATTCACCCCTCCACTTT
TRBD2,TRBV12-3/TRBV12-4,NA,TRBJ2-7,CASATGGREQYF,TGTGCCAGCGCCACGGGAGGGCGTGAGCAGTACTTC
NA,TRBV7-9,NA,TRBJ2-1,CASSLRDTHNEQFF,TGTGCCAGCAGCCTACGGGACACGCACAATGAGCAGTTCTTC
NA,TRBV4-3,many,TRBJ1-6,CASSQVAGAYNSPLHF,TGCGCCAGCAGCCAAGTTGCGGGGGCCTATAATTCACCCCTCCACTTT
NA,TRBV5-1,NA,TRBJ2-3,CASSLASFGTDTQYF,TGCGCCAGCAGCTTGGCTAGTTTCGGCACAGATACGCAGTATTTT
TRBD1,TRBV30,NA,TRBJ2-7,CAWKRPGQALYEQYF,TGTGCCTGGAAGAGACCGGGACAGGCCCTCTACGAGCAGTACTTC
NA,TRBV27,NA,TRBJ1-6,CASSPPGVPLHF,TGTGCCAGCAGCCCCCCGGGGGTTCCCCTCCACTTT
TRBD1,TRBV4-2,NA,TRBJ1-6,CASSQAPGGENNSPLHF,TGTGCCAGCAGCCAAGCCCCAGGGGGCGAGAATAATTCACCCCTCCACTTT
NA,TRBV10-3,NA,TRBJ2-2,CAISGESNTGELFF,TGTGCCATCAGTGGTGAGAGCAACACCGGGGAGCTGTTTTTT
NA,TRBV2,NA,TRBJ1-6,CASSYRSSYNSPLHF,TGTGCCAGCAGCTACCGGAGCTCCTATAATTCACCCCTCCACTTT
TRBD2,TRBV3-1/TRBV3-2,once,TRBJ2-1,CASSQESLAGKNEQFF,TGTGCCAGCAGCCAAGAATCACTAGCGGGCAAGAATGAGCAGTTCTTC
TRBD1,TRBV9,NA,TRBJ1-1,CASSVAGQGSTEAFF,TGTGCCAGCAGCGTAGCGGGACAGGGGAGCACTGAAGCTTTCTTT
TRBD1,TRBV5-1,NA,TRBJ2-3,CASGKGAGTDTQYF,TGCGCCAGCGGGAAGGGGGCTGGCACAGATACGCAGTATTTT
NA,TRBV7-9,NA,TRBJ1-1,CASSLRGFGNTEAFF,TGTGCCAGCAGCTTAAGGGGGTTCGGGAACACTGAAGCTTTCTTT
TRBD1,TRBV6-2/TRBV6-3,NA,TRBJ1-6,CASSGILQGRRSPLHF,TGTGCCAGCAGTGGGATACTACAGGGGCGACGGTCACCCCTCCACTTT
TRBD1,TRBV29-1,NA,TRBJ1-4,CSVYRGGNEKLFF,TGCAGCGTCTACAGGGGGGGGAATGAAAAACTGTTTTTT
TRBD1,TRBV7-9,NA,TRBJ1-1,CASSRLGTDPEAFF,TGTGCCAGCAGCCGTCTCGGGACAGACCCTGAAGCTTTCTTT
TRBD1,TRBV5-6,NA,TRBJ1-2,CASSRDRGYGYTF,TGTGCCAGCAGCCGGGACAGGGGCTATGGCTACACCTTC
NA,TRBV12-3/TRBV12-4,NA,TRBJ2-3,CASRFRDTQYF,TGTGCCAGCAGGTTCCGGGATACGCAGTATTTT
TRBD1,TRBV2,NA,TRBJ1-1,CASSGQGRNTEAFF,TGTGCCAGCAGTGGACAGGGGAGGAACACTGAAGCTTTCTTT
TRBD2,TRBV9,NA,TRBJ2-3,CASSVVSGGSDTQYF,TGTGCCAGCAGCGTAGTGTCGGGGGGATCAGATACGCAGTATTTT
TRBD1,TRBV5-1,NA,TRBJ2-5,CASSQMGQEETQYF,TGCGCCAGCAGCCAGATGGGACAGGAAGAGACCCAGTACTTC
TRBD1,TRBV27,NA,TRBJ1-1,CASSLGRGTVEAFF,TGTGCCAGCAGTTTAGGCAGAGGGACAGTTGAAGCTTTCTTT
NA,TRBV5-1,NA,TRBJ1-1,CASSSRGGEAFF,TGCGCCAGCAGCTCGAGAGGAGGTGAAGCTTTCTTT
NA,TRBV5-1,NA,TRBJ2-7,CASSLAQGGGSYEQYF,TGCGCCAGCAGCTTGGCCCAAGGGGGTGGATCCTACGAGCAGTACTTC
TRBD2,TRBV20-1,NA,TRBJ2-3,CSASNSGADTQYF,TGCAGTGCTAGTAATAGCGGGGCAGATACGCAGTATTTT
NA,TRBV6-2/TRBV6-3,NA,TRBJ2-5,CASSWGTGTQYF,TGTGCCAGCAGTTGGGGCACCGGGACCCAGTACTTC
TRBD1,TRBV5-1,NA,TRBJ1-3,CASSLATGGWDTIYF,TGCGCCAGCAGCTTGGCGACAGGGGGCTGGGACACCATATATTTT
NA,TRBV10-3,once,TRBJ2-2,CAISGAGANTGELFF,TGTGCCATCTCTGGGGCAGGAGCGAACACCGGGGAGCTGTTTTTT
NA,TRBV28,NA,TRBJ1-2,CASSHSASGRDNYGYTF,TGTGCCAGCAGCCATTCAGCATCGGGAAGGGATAACTATGGCTACACCTTC
NA,TRBV12-3/TRBV12-4,NA,TRBJ1-2,CASSIQGSYGYTF,TGTGCCAGCAGTATACAGGGAAGCTATGGCTACACCTTC